The 32 T cell receptor beta chains below were found in one sample sequenced in a study of cytomegalovirus exposure and HLA in healthy donors. PCR amplification relied on 60 Vbeta primers (plus 13 Jbeta primers). Data came from immunoSEQ multiplex PCR; TCRdb stores just in-frame clones and leaves some out. The sample carries some 130,000 clones, approximately 62% recorded once. The sequenced sample was PBMCs. These receptors came from a human donor in good health.

This clone was seen only a few times. The chain recombines TRBV27 with TRBJ2-7; TRBD2 aligns across 9 bases. CDR1 is MNHEY, CDR2 SMNVEV, per germline (reference sequence). The CDR3 has 13 residues. The ends lost 3 bases at V and 11 bases at J; junction bases unmatched: 8. Here the CDR3 reads CASSFGREGQKYF. The CDR3, as DNA: TGTGCCAGCAGTTTTGGGCGGGAGGGTCAAAAGTACTTC.

The V and J genes are TRBV7-3 and TRBJ2-1; 8 bases are a match to TRBD1. Per germline, CDR1 SGHTA and CDR2 FQGTGA. The CDR3 is 16 residues long. Trimming removed 1 base from V and 6 bases from J; junction bases left unmatched: 8. CDR3 sequence: CASSLMAQGAFNEQFF. DNA of the CDR3: TGTGCCAGCAGCTTAATGGCCCAGGGGGCGTTCAATGAGCAGTTCTTC.

This clone has just one count. The gene calls are TRBV6-5 and TRBJ1-1, with a possible D match to TRBD1 (5 bases). The CDR3 extends over 14 amino acids. V was cut by 0 bases and J by 11 bases, with 16 bases left in between. The germline V gene has CDR1 MNHEY and CDR2 SVGAGI. For the CDR3, the DNA is TGTGCCAGCAGTTACTCGACAGCGGAGGGTTGGGCTTTCTTT. Translated: CASSYSTAEGWAFF.

V usage is TRBV18 and J usage is TRBJ2-7; 9 nucleotides agree with TRBD2. V shed 3 bases and J 6 bases; nucleotides not matched to a gene: 15. The germline CDR1 and CDR2 sequences are KGHSH and LQKENI. This CDR3 is built from 17 residues. DNA for the CDR3: TGTGCCAGCTCACCCCAACAACCGACTAGCGGCAGCGGCGAGCAGTACTTC. It codes for CASSPQQPTSGSGEQYF.

The chain links TRBV15 to TRBJ2-2, with TRBD1 as a possible D gene (5 bases). CDR3 length: 12 residues. Germline CDR1 LNHNV, CDR2 YYDKDF (reference sequence). Trimming took 11 bases from V and 3 from J, leaving 10 bases between them. This CDR3 reads CASGSDTGELFF. CDR3 nucleotides: TGTGCCTCAGGGTCGGACACCGGGGAGCTGTTTTTT.

This clone was recorded a few times. The chain uses TRBV27 and TRBJ2-2; D might be TRBD2 (6 bases). Germline V CDR1 and CDR2: MNHEY, SMNVEV (reference sequence). The germline V and J ends were trimmed by 1 base and 5 bases, with 23 bases remaining between them. This CDR3 has 19 amino acids. The CDR3 DNA is TGTGCCAGCAGTTTATGGGGAGTCCCCAACGGGAGAGGTACCGGGGAGCTGTTTTTT. This gives the protein CASSLWGVPNGRGTGELFF.

J is TRBJ2-7 and V is TRBV28, with a tentative D call TRBD1 (6 bases). Germline V gene data show CDR1 as MDHEN and CDR2 as SYDVKM. The CDR3 consists of 14 residues. V was trimmed by 1 base and J by 6 bases, leaving 13 bases between them. CDR3 sequence (DNA): TGTGCCAGCAGTTTATCCAGGGGATTTGGCGAGCAGTACTTC. Protein sequence: CASSLSRGFGEQYF. Together with reference TRBV28 and TRBJ2-7, the CDR3 gives the full variable domain: DVKVTQSSRYLVKRTGEKVFLECVQDMDHENMFWYRQDPGLGLRLIYFSYDVKMKEKGDIPEGYSVSREKKERFSLILESASTNQTSMYLCASSLSRGFGEQYFGPGTRLTVT.

This clone turned up a few times. The J gene is TRBJ2-1, the V gene TRBV7-7; 7 nucleotides align to TRBD2. Germline CDR1 is SSHAT and CDR2 is FNYEAQ (reference sequence). CDR3 size: 16 residues. The J segment lost 5 bases and the V segment lost 5 bases, leaving 12 bases of the junction unmatched. The CDR3 spells CASSPQGLGLNNEQFF. The DNA of the CDR3 is TGTGCCAGCAGCCCCCAAGGGTTGGGACTAAACAATGAGCAGTTCTTC.

The V gene is TRBV11-1, the J gene TRBJ2-4, with TRBD2 identical over 9 bases. The CDR3 covers 17 residues. Trimming took 1 base from V and 6 from J; bases not matched to a gene: 10. Germline V CDR1 and CDR2: SGHAT, FQDESV (reference sequence). The CDR3 here is CASSLGGWLAGSNIQYF. The CDR3 region has the DNA TGTGCCAGCAGCTTAGGGGGGTGGCTAGCGGGATCAAACATTCAGTACTTC.

There are a few counts of this clone. This CDR3 reads CASSRRLAGVSEQYF. DNA of the CDR3: TGTGCCAGCAGTCGCAGACTAGCGGGAGTCTCCGAGCAGTACTTC. This rearrangement joins TRBV28 to TRBJ2-7, with TRBD2 matching 12 bases. CDR3 size: 15 residues. The germline V gene encodes CDR1 MDHEN and CDR2 SYDVKM. Trimming cost V 5 bases and J 6 bases; bases outside gene matches: 8.

The chain combines TRBV5-1 with TRBJ1-2, with TRBD1 identical over 8 bases. The CDR3 extends over 14 amino acids. Germline assignment: CDR1 SGHRS and CDR2 YFSETQ. J gave up 12 bases and V 4 bases, and 14 bases lay outside the gene matches. CDR3 nucleotides: TGCGCCAGCAGCGCGGACAGGGAAGGAAGGGGCCACACCTTC. This translates into CASSADREGRGHTF.

The CDR3 region is CSVVTSGREWSYEQYF. The DNA for the CDR3 is TGCAGCGTGGTGACTAGCGGGAGGGAGTGGTCCTACGAGCAGTACTTC. The chain links TRBV29-1 to TRBJ2-7; 14 positions agree with TRBD2. V was clipped by 6 bases and J by 1 base; unmatched bases: 8. The CDR3 spans 16 residues. Per germline, CDR1 SQVTM and CDR2 ANQGSEA.

V is TRBV6-1 and J is TRBJ1-1, with no clear D. The V gene lost 5 bases and the J gene lost 2 bases, with 3 bases spanning the gap. The CDR3 covers 11 residues. Germline CDR1 MNHNS, CDR2 SASEGT. The CDR3 spells CASSRNTEAFF. CDR3 nucleotides: TGTGCCAGCAGTCGTAACACTGAAGCTTTCTTT.

The chain links TRBV13 to TRBJ2-7, with 10 bases lining up with TRBD2. This CDR3 has 16 residues. The junction had 2 bases not matched to a gene; V was cut back by 0 bases and J by 0 bases. Looked up from germline, CDR1 is PRHDT and CDR2 is FYEKMQ (reference sequence). The CDR3 here is CASSLGGLADSYEQYF. The CDR3 region has the DNA TGTGCCAGCAGCTTAGGAGGACTAGCGGACTCCTACGAGCAGTACTTC. Full variable domain (outside the CDR3, taken from reference TRBV13 and TRBJ2-7): AAGVIQSPRHLIKEKRETATLKCYPIPRHDTVYWYQQGPGQDPQFLISFYEKMQSDKGSIPDRFSAQQFSDYHSELNMSSLELGDSALYFCASSLGGLADSYEQYFGPGTRLTVT.

To note about this clone: Distinct nucleotide sequences in the sample also encode this CDR3. This rearrangement joins TRBV9 to TRBJ2-3; 14 bases map to TRBD2. Germline CDR1 and CDR2: SGDLS and YYNGEE. The trim removed 2 bases at V and 1 base at J, leaving 0 bases unmatched. The CDR3 runs to 16 residues. The CDR3 DNA follows: TGTGCCAGCAGCGTGGGACTAGCGGGAGGCACAGATACGCAGTATTTT. Protein: CASSVGLAGGTDTQYF.

The J gene is TRBJ2-1, the V gene TRBV4-1; 11 positions match TRBD2. The germline gives CDR1 MGHRA, CDR2 YSYEKL. V trimming: 5 bases; J trimming: 7 bases; junction bases outside the gene matches: 10. The CDR3 is made up of 16 amino acids. For the CDR3, the DNA is TGCGCCAGCAGCAATATAGCGGGAGGGCCTTGGAATGAGCAGTTCTTC. Translation gives CASSNIAGGPWNEQFF.

The chain is built from TRBV5-1 and TRBJ2-7; D uncertain. Germline V CDR1 and CDR2: SGHRS, YFSETQ. The CDR3 runs to 12 residues. Trimming removed 0 bases at V and 7 bases at J, with 8 bases between. CDR3 loop: CASSLDGLEQYF. CDR3 nucleotides: TGCGCCAGCAGCTTGGATGGCTTAGAGCAGTACTTC.

The CDR3: CAISENRGLQNIQYF. CDR3 sequence (DNA): TGTGCCATCAGTGAAAATCGTGGACTACAAAACATTCAGTACTTC. The chain links TRBV10-3 to TRBJ2-4, with D possibly being TRBD2 (6 bases). Trimming removed 3 bases from V and 5 bases from J, with 14 bases in between. Germline CDR1 reads ENHRY; CDR2 reads SYGVKD. The CDR3 runs 15 residues.

This clone has more than one count but fewer than ten. The chain carries TRBV5-1 and TRBJ2-7; 14 bases fit TRBD2. The CDR3 is 16 residues long. Germline V gene lookup returns CDR1 SGHRS and CDR2 YFSETQ. V lost 4 bases to trimming and J lost 7 bases; unmatched junction nucleotides: 10. For the CDR3, the DNA is TGCGCCAGCAGCAGGGGGACTAGCGGGAGCCGGGGAGAGCAGTACTTC. Residues: CASSRGTSGSRGEQYF.

The V call is TRBV18, the J call TRBJ1-2, with D perhaps matching TRBD1 (6 bases). The CDR3 loop spans 17 amino acids. Looked up from germline, CDR1 is KGHSH and CDR2 is LQKENI. The V gene lost 3 bases and the J gene lost 1 base, with 18 bases spanning the gap. The CDR3 here is CASSPRTGTQVNYGYTF. The DNA for the CDR3 is TGTGCCAGCTCACCGAGAACCGGGACACAAGTTAACTATGGCTACACCTTC.

A few counts support this clone. The chain uses TRBV7-6 and TRBJ2-1, with TRBD2 matching 8 bases. CDR3 length: 14 residues. The germline V gene has CDR1 SGHVS and CDR2 FNYEAQ. V was clipped by 5 bases and J by 8 bases; unmatched bases: 8. Here the CDR3 DNA reads TGTGCCAGCAGCCCTACGGGACTAGGCTATGAGCAGTTCTTC. Residues: CASSPTGLGYEQFF.

The sample holds a few counts of this clone. The chain recombines TRBV9 with TRBJ2-5, with D unresolved. V lost 0 bases and J 4 bases, leaving 10 bases between the germline ends. From germline, CDR1 is SGDLS and CDR2 YYNGEE. CDR3 size: 14 residues. CDR3 DNA: TGTGCCAGCAGCGTAGACCCGAGAAGAGAGACCCAGTACTTC. Protein sequence: CASSVDPRRETQYF.

The genes are TRBV5-1 and TRBJ2-5, with 8 bases identical to TRBD1. Germline V gives CDR1 SGHRS, CDR2 YFSETQ. The J segment lost 1 base and the V segment lost 4 bases, leaving 9 bases of the junction unmatched. The CDR3 runs 16 residues. The CDR3 sequence is CASSLGQGLTQETQYF. The CDR3, as DNA: TGCGCCAGCAGCCTAGGACAGGGCCTTACCCAAGAGACCCAGTACTTC.

This chain links TRBV5-1 with TRBJ2-1, with a tentative D call TRBD2 (6 bases). V was trimmed by 0 bases and J by 6 bases, leaving 13 bases between them. In germline, CDR1 is SGHRS, CDR2 YFSETQ. This CDR3 contains 15 residues. CDR3 residues: CASSLVEVGGNEQFF. The CDR3, as DNA: TGCGCCAGCAGCTTGGTGGAGGTGGGGGGCAATGAGCAGTTCTTC.

This clone has only one observation. The chain is built from TRBV19 and TRBJ2-2, with TRBD1 identical over 9 bases. CDR1 is LNHDA and CDR2 is SQIVND in the germline V gene (reference sequence). This CDR3 spans 15 amino acids. J was trimmed by 3 bases and V by 5 bases; bases with no gene match: 4. In DNA, the CDR3 is TGTGCCAGTAGTCGGACAGGGGCCTACACCGGGGAGCTGTTTTTT. It specifies CASSRTGAYTGELFF.

This clone came up a few times. The chain recombines TRBV5-1 with TRBJ1-6, with TRBD1 matching 7 bases. The CDR3 totals 17 residues. CDR1 and CDR2 (germline): SGHRS, YFSETQ. With 4 bases clipped from V and 0 bases from J, the junction kept 7 bases outside the gene matches. The CDR3 protein is CASSRNDRASYNSPLHF. In DNA, the CDR3 is TGCGCCAGCAGCCGAAACGACAGGGCCTCCTATAATTCACCCCTCCACTTT. Complete variable domain (other parts from reference TRBV5-1 and TRBJ1-6): KAGVTQTPRYLIKTRGQQVTLSCSPISGHRSVSWYQQTPGQGLQFLFEYFSETQRNKGNFPGRFSGRQFSNSRSEMNVSTLELGDSALYLCASSRNDRASYNSPLHFGNGTRLTVT.

In its sample, this clone was seen a few times. The chain has TRBV5-1 and TRBJ1-1; TRBD1 is a possible D gene (5 bases). V lost 2 bases, J lost 0 bases, and 14 bases lay in between. The CDR3 is made up of 16 amino acids. Germline CDR1 SGHRS, CDR2 YFSETQ. The CDR3 DNA sequence: TGCGCCAGCAGCTTAGTAGGGGTTGGGATGAACACTGAAGCTTTCTTT. Its protein product is CASSLVGVGMNTEAFF.

The chain joins TRBV7-8 to TRBJ2-5, with D perhaps matching TRBD2 (5 bases). In germline, CDR1 is SGHVS, CDR2 FQNEAQ. The V end lost 3 bases, the J end lost 4 bases, and 9 bases lay between the germline ends. CDR3 length: 13 amino acids. The CDR3 sequence: CASSFSRGETQYF. As DNA, the CDR3 is TGTGCCAGCAGCTTCAGCCGGGGAGAGACCCAGTACTTC.

This clone was recorded a few times. This chain uses TRBV15 with TRBJ2-7; 13 bases align to TRBD2. CDR1 and CDR2 from the germline V gene are LNHNV and YYDKDF (reference sequence). The CDR3 runs to 15 residues. The V gene end was trimmed by 5 bases and the J gene end by 6 bases; junction bases not matched to a gene: 7. CDR3 in amino acids: CATSGGTSGTIEQYF. The DNA of the CDR3 is TGTGCCACCAGCGGAGGGACTAGCGGGACGATCGAGCAGTACTTC. Full variable domain (missing parts from reference TRBV15 and TRBJ2-7): DAMVIQNPRYQVTQFGKPVTLSCSQTLNHNVMYWYQQKSSQAPKLLFHYYDKDFNNEADTPDNFQSRRPNTSFCFLDIRSPGLGDTAMYLCATSGGTSGTIEQYFGPGTRLTVT.

This clone was seen only once. This chain links TRBV5-1 with TRBJ2-3, with 15 bases aligning to TRBD2. Losses at the gene ends were 4 bases for V and 4 bases for J; bases not matched to a gene: 7. The CDR3 runs 17 residues. The germline V gene encodes CDR1 SGHRS and CDR2 YFSETQ. CDR3 nucleotide sequence: TGCGCCAGCAGCCCGGGGACTAGCGGGAGGACCCCAGATACGCAGTATTTT. Translation: CASSPGTSGRTPDTQYF.

This clone was recorded only once. This chain links TRBV5-6 with TRBJ2-3; 16 bases agree with TRBD2. In germline, CDR1 is SGHDT, CDR2 YYEEEE. Unmatched junction bases numbered 4, after V lost 3 bases and J lost 6 bases. This CDR3 has 16 residues. The CDR3 region is CASSWGTSGRADTQYF. The CDR3 DNA is TGTGCCAGCAGCTGGGGGACTAGCGGGAGGGCCGATACGCAGTATTTT. Full variable domain (remainder filled in from reference TRBV5-6 and TRBJ2-3): DAGVTQSPTHLIKTRGQQVTLRCSPKSGHDTVSWYQQALGQGPQFIFQYYEEEERQRGNFPDRFSGHQFPNYSSELNVNALLLGDSALYLCASSWGTSGRADTQYFGPGTRLTVL.

As to this clone: The sample carries other DNA sequences with the same CDR3. The V gene is TRBV15, the J gene TRBJ2-7, with 7 bases fitting TRBD1. In germline, CDR1 is LNHNV, CDR2 YYDKDF (reference sequence). The V segment lost 1 base and the J segment 3 bases; nucleotides outside the gene matches: 9. The CDR3 length is 16 residues. The CDR3 loop is CATSRGRAGGIYEQYF. The CDR3 DNA reads as TGTGCCACCAGCAGAGGGCGAGCAGGGGGTATCTACGAGCAGTACTTC.